Below, 19 T cell receptor beta chains from the same sample are listed, as sequenced in a study of blood T cells in healthy people across ages. A second PCR, run for about 7 to 11 cycles, used a sample-barcoded 5' primer plus a J-beta primer mix. From the 5' RACE reads, TCRdb called clonotypes with MiXCR, one entry per CDR3 protein. The sample has around 1,600,000 distinct CDR3 sequences, approximately 43% seen once. Sequencing was carried out using blood. These receptors originate from a woman under 30 in good health.

This clonotype was seen a few times. The V gene is TRBV20-1, the J gene TRBJ1-1; a possible D gene is TRBD1 (5 bases). The germline CDR1 and CDR2 sequences are DFQATT and SNEGSKA (reference sequence). Trimming cost V 4 bases and J 11 bases, with 14 bases left between them. CDR3 size: 11 residues. CDR3 bases: TGCAGTGCTACAGGGATCGTCGGCGCTTTCTTT. Translated, it gives CSATGIVGAFF.

The chain employs TRBV20-1 and TRBJ2-3; D remains unclear. CDR1 is DFQATT, CDR2 SNEGSKA, per germline (reference sequence). The germline V and J ends were trimmed by 3 bases and 0 bases, with 10 bases remaining between them. CDR3 length: 14 amino acids. The CDR3 is CSASVGASTDTQYF. The DNA of the CDR3 is TGCAGTGCTAGTGTTGGCGCCAGCACAGATACGCAGTATTTT.

J is TRBJ2-1 and V is TRBV20-1; 7 nucleotides match TRBD2. V was pared by 7 bases and J by 4 bases, with 4 bases of the junction left unmatched. Germline V gene data show CDR1 as DFQATT and CDR2 as SNEGSKA (reference sequence). The CDR3 consists of 12 residues. CDR3 sequence reads: CSENSGYNEQFF. The CDR3 DNA reads as TGCAGTGAGAATAGCGGGTACAATGAGCAGTTCTTC.

A few counts support this clonotype. The J gene is TRBJ2-7, the V gene TRBV20-1; D unclear. Germline V gives CDR1 DFQATT, CDR2 SNEGSKA (reference sequence). The CDR3 totals 15 residues. Trimming removed 0 bases at V and 0 bases at J, with 12 bases between. The CDR3 coding sequence is TGCAGTGCTAGAGATAGTCGATCCGACTCCTACGAGCAGTACTTC. It yields the protein CSARDSRSDSYEQYF.

The V and J genes are TRBV5-5 and TRBJ1-2; D possibly corresponds to TRBD1 (5 bases). Germline V gene lookup returns CDR1 SGHKS and CDR2 YYEKEE (reference sequence). The V end lost 1 base, the J end lost 5 bases, and 21 bases lay between the germline ends. This CDR3 comprises 17 residues. The CDR3 nucleotides read TGTGCCAGCAGCTTGTTTCGTATCGGGGGATTAGCGTATGGCTACACCTTC. This encodes CASSLFRIGGLAYGYTF.

This sequence joins TRBV7-8 and TRBJ2-1; D is undetermined. This CDR3 contains 16 residues. Trimming cost V 1 base and J 9 bases, with 19 bases left between them. Germline V gene lookup returns CDR1 SGHVS and CDR2 FQNEAQ. The CDR3: CASSLGVFGRGSEQFF. For the CDR3, the DNA is TGTGCCAGCAGCTTAGGGGTTTTCGGGCGTGGCTCTGAGCAGTTCTTC.

DNA for the CDR3: TGTGCCAGCAGCTTTCTTTCCGGGGTCGCTGAAGCTTTCTTT. As protein: CASSFLSGVAEAFF. V is TRBV5-4 and J is TRBJ1-1; D remains unclear. Germline V gene sequence: CDR1 SGHNT, CDR2 YYREEE (reference sequence). Trimming stripped 2 bases from V and 6 bases from J, with 14 bases between. The CDR3 is made up of 14 amino acids.

This chain connects TRBV4-2 to TRBJ2-7, with TRBD2 matching over 11 bases. The junction had 4 bases not matched to a gene; V was cut back by 1 base and J by 2 bases. CDR1 is LGHNA and CDR2 is YNFKEQ in the germline V gene. The CDR3 is 16 residues long. CDR3: CASSQGTSGRTYEQYF. CDR3 coding DNA: TGTGCCAGCAGCCAAGGGACTAGCGGGCGTACCTACGAGCAGTACTTC.

This clonotype was found a few times. V is TRBV27 and J is TRBJ1-2, with unresolved D. CDR1 MNHEY and CDR2 SMNVEV come from the germline V gene (reference sequence). V shed 5 bases and J shed 4 bases, with 17 bases lying between them. The CDR3 contains 15 residues. The CDR3 bases are TGTGCCAGCAGTCCGCGTCTGGGCTTGGCCTATGGCTACACCTTC. Residues: CASSPRLGLAYGYTF.

The J gene is TRBJ1-2, the V gene TRBV5-6, with D possibly being TRBD1 (5 bases). Per germline, CDR1 SGHDT and CDR2 YYEEEE. This CDR3 is built from 13 residues. The V end lost 1 base, the J end lost 6 bases, and 10 bases lay between the germline ends. The CDR3 protein is CASSLPTGDGYTF. CDR3 coding DNA: TGTGCCAGCAGCTTGCCCACGGGGGATGGCTACACCTTC.

This clonotype came up a few times. The chain employs TRBV4-3 and TRBJ1-4; D is undetermined. The CDR3 has 17 residues. Germline V gene data show CDR1 as LGHNA and CDR2 as YSLEER. Trimming stripped 1 base from V and 0 bases from J, with 12 bases between. The CDR3 region is CASSQVLKYATNEKLFF. The CDR3, as DNA: TGCGCCAGCAGCCAAGTCCTTAAGTATGCAACTAATGAAAAACTGTTTTTT.

The chain carries TRBV20-1 and TRBJ1-5, with a possible D match to TRBD1 (6 bases). The V and J ends lost 0 bases and 4 bases respectively, with 13 bases between them. CDR3 length: 15 residues. Germline CDR1 and CDR2: DFQATT and SNEGSKA (reference sequence). The CDR3 DNA reads as TGCAGTGCTAGAGAACCGGGACACACAAATCAGCCCCAGCATTTT. This sequence encodes CSAREPGHTNQPQHF.

This clonotype appeared a few times. The V call is TRBV12-3 or TRBV12-4, the J call TRBJ2-5; D is unclear. This CDR3 has 15 amino acids. The germline V and J ends were trimmed by 0 bases and 0 bases, with 8 bases remaining between them. The CDR3 is CASSLAGKYQETQYF. DNA of the CDR3: TGTGCCAGCAGTTTAGCTGGCAAGTACCAAGAGACCCAGTACTTC.

This chain uses TRBV12-3 or TRBV12-4 with TRBJ1-2; 8 bases are shared with TRBD1. V was pared by 6 bases and J by 8 bases, with 11 bases of the junction left unmatched. The CDR3 covers 14 residues. The CDR3 DNA sequence: TGTGCCAGCAGGCCCCAGGGGGCGTACGGAGGCTACACCTTC. Its translation is CASRPQGAYGGYTF.

The rearrangement uses TRBV11-2 and TRBJ1-1, with 7 bases matching TRBD1. With 4 bases clipped from V and 3 bases from J, the junction kept 11 bases outside the gene matches. CDR3 size: 16 residues. Looked up from germline, CDR1 is SGHAT and CDR2 is FQNNGV. The CDR3 protein is CASSSDPGQSYTEAFF. In DNA form, the CDR3 reads TGTGCCAGCAGCTCCGACCCGGGACAGAGCTACACTGAAGCTTTCTTT.

On this clonotype itself: A read error may produce the germline difference seen at one junction end. The V gene is TRBV5-1, the J gene TRBJ2-5, with 9 bases that match TRBD1. The last part of the DNA fits TRBJ2-7 better; the J call may be wrong. Germline CDR1 is SGHRS and CDR2 is YFSETQ. The CDR3 has 16 amino acids. CDR3 sequence reads: CAGRPTGTGLSYEQYF. DNA for the CDR3: TGCGCCGGCAGGCCAACCGGGACAGGGCTCTCCTACGAGCAGTACTTC.

This clonotype was picked up a small number of times. The chain carries TRBV27 and TRBJ2-7, with D perhaps matching TRBD1 (5 bases). The CDR3 has 13 residues. V lost 7 bases and J lost 5, with 15 bases in between. CDR1 is MNHEY, CDR2 SMNVEV, per germline (reference sequence). DNA for the CDR3: TGTGCCAGCACTGCAATCGACAGCCACGAGCAGTACTTC. Amino acids: CASTAIDSHEQYF.

This clonotype was seen a handful of times. An end of the junction differs from the germline gene, which may be a read error. J is TRBJ2-5 and V is TRBV4-3, with no clear D. CDR3 length equals 15 residues. The V gene's germline CDR1 is LGHNA and CDR2 YSLEER. The CDR3 nucleotides are TGCGCCGGCAGCCAAGATCAAGGCAGTAAAGAGACCCAGTACTTC. Its protein is CAGSQDQGSKETQYF.

This clonotype was detected only a few times. The rearrangement joins TRBV14 to TRBJ2-1, with 11 bases lining up with TRBD1. Germline lookup yields CDR1 SGHDN and CDR2 FVKESK. The V and J ends lost 3 bases and 7 bases, in that order; junction bases with no gene match: 11. The CDR3 totals 17 residues. CDR3 nucleotide sequence: TGTGCCAGCAGCCAGACCAGGACAGGGGGCAGTCGGAATGAGCAGTTCTTC. Translation gives CASSQTRTGGSRNEQFF.